The 3 T cell receptor beta chains below come from one sample, sequenced in a study of blood T cell repertoires in COVID-19. Sequencing was performed with immunoSEQ multiplex PCR; in TCRdb, only in-frame clones are kept and a portion is missing. The data hold fewer than 40,000 clones, with around 89% observed a single time. Sequencing was performed on peripheral blood. Receptors originate from a man in his sixties with active COVID-19.

The rearrangement joins TRBV7-9 to TRBJ1-5, with TRBD1 as a possible D gene (6 bases). This CDR3 has 15 amino acids. Between the trimmed V and J ends, which lost 1 base and 4 bases, there was a span of 11 bases. Germline CDR1 reads SEHNR; CDR2 reads FQNEAQ (reference sequence). The CDR3 nucleotides are TGTGCCAGCAGCTTAGGAGGACAGATTAATCAGCCCCAGCATTTT. Amino acid sequence: CASSLGGQINQPQHF. The full variable domain, rest sourced from reference TRBV7-9 and TRBJ1-5, is DTGVSQNPRHKITKRGQNVTFRCDPISEHNRLYWYRQTLGQGPEFLTYFQNEAQLEKSRLLSDRFSAERPKGSFSTLEIQRTEQGDSAMYLCASSLGGQINQPQHFGDGTRLSIL.

For the CDR3, the DNA is TGTGCCAGCAGTTTTGCGGACTGGCATCAGCCCCAGCATTTT. Translation gives CASSFADWHQPQHF. The chain recombines TRBV28 with TRBJ1-5; D is ambiguous. This CDR3 has 14 amino acids. V lost 3 bases to trimming and J lost 5 bases, with 11 bases between them. The germline V gene has CDR1 MDHEN and CDR2 SYDVKM.

The chain couples TRBV5-1 to TRBJ1-6; tentatively, D is TRBD1 (6 bases). This CDR3 spans 16 amino acids. V lost 4 bases to trimming and J lost 7 bases, with 18 bases between them. In germline, CDR1 is SGHRS, CDR2 YFSETQ. The CDR3 DNA is TGCGCCAGCAGCCCTCGGCGGGGGCAGGGCAATTCACCCCTCCACTTT. Translation: CASSPRRGQGNSPLHF.